Each of the 14 T cell receptor beta chains below was sequenced from the same sample in a study of blood T cell repertoires in COVID-19. Repertoires were generated with immunoSEQ multiplex PCR, while TCRdb's copy carries only in-frame clones and drops some. This table has 150,000 to 180,000 clones, about 90% appearing once. The sequenced sample consisted of peripheral blood. These receptors all stem from a man over 45 with acute or convalescent COVID-19.

The genes are TRBV5-1 and TRBJ2-3; 10 positions agree with TRBD2. V lost 5 bases to trimming and J lost 4 bases; unmatched junction nucleotides: 7. Germline values: CDR1 SGHRS, CDR2 YFSETQ. The CDR3 is made up of 15 amino acids. CDR3 DNA: TGCGCCAGCAGGCCCGGGACTAGCGTTGCAGATACGCAGTATTTT. It codes for CASRPGTSVADTQYF.

The rearrangement uses TRBV11-2 and TRBJ1-1; 8 bases are a match to TRBD1. Germline values: CDR1 SGHAT, CDR2 FQNNGV. The CDR3 covers 15 residues. Trimming removed 4 bases from V and 4 bases from J; junction bases left unmatched: 8. This chain's CDR3 is CASSSYKDRVTEAFF. DNA for the CDR3: TGTGCCAGCAGCTCCTACAAGGACAGGGTCACTGAAGCTTTCTTT.

V is TRBV30 and J is TRBJ2-7; no definite D call. Germline CDR1 is GTSNPN and CDR2 is SVGIG (reference sequence). Deletions cut 3 bases from V and 2 bases from J, with 8 bases between. The CDR3 has 12 amino acids. The chain's CDR3 is CAWSPTPYEQYF. The CDR3 coding sequence is TGTGCCTGGAGCCCAACACCCTACGAGCAGTACTTC.

This chain uses TRBV15 with TRBJ2-7; TRBD1 agrees at 9 bases. CDR3 length equals 16 residues. V lost 1 base to trimming and J lost 3 bases; unmatched junction nucleotides: 7. In germline, CDR1 is LNHNV, CDR2 YYDKDF (reference sequence). Here the CDR3 DNA reads TGTGCCACCAGCAGAGGCGGGACAGGGAACATCTACGAGCAGTACTTC. Amino acids: CATSRGGTGNIYEQYF. Supplemented by reference TRBV15 and TRBJ2-7, the full variable domain reads DAMVIQNPRYQVTQFGKPVTLSCSQTLNHNVMYWYQQKSSQAPKLLFHYYDKDFNNEADTPDNFQSRRPNTSFCFLDIRSPGLGDTAMYLCATSRGGTGNIYEQYFGPGTRLTVT.

The genes are TRBV6-5 and TRBJ1-5; D is ambiguous. The length of the CDR3 is 13 residues. Germline CDR1 and CDR2: MNHEY and SVGAGI. V gave up 8 bases and J gave up 1 base, with 9 bases separating them. The CDR3 DNA reads TGTGCCAGCCGAAAGGAGAGCAATCAGCCCCAGCATTTT. It yields the protein CASRKESNQPQHF.

The chain combines TRBV7-2 with TRBJ1-5, with a possible D match to TRBD1 (5 bases). The V gene lost 1 base and the J gene lost 7 bases, with 17 bases spanning the gap. The CDR3 loop spans 16 amino acids. Germline V lookup: CDR1 SGHTA, CDR2 FQGNSA. CDR3 DNA: TGTGCCAGCAGCTTAGGGGATCGGGGGATTCAGCAGCCCCAGCATTTT. Translated: CASSLGDRGIQQPQHF.

V is TRBV4-1 and J is TRBJ2-2; no clear D gene. CDR1 and CDR2 (germline): MGHRA, YSYEKL. The germline V and J ends were trimmed by 0 bases and 6 bases, with 8 bases remaining between them. The CDR3 is 14 amino acids. CDR3 in amino acids: CASSQEGLPGELFF. CDR3 sequence (DNA): TGCGCCAGCAGCCAAGAGGGCCTCCCCGGGGAGCTGTTTTTT.

The CDR3 nucleotides are TGTGCCAGCAGTGAAGCGAAGGGCTGGGTGACAGGTTCTAATGAAAAACTGTTTTTT. This sequence encodes CASSEAKGWVTGSNEKLFF. The chain links TRBV6-1 to TRBJ1-4, with D possibly matching TRBD1 (6 bases). In germline, CDR1 is MNHNS, CDR2 SASEGT. CDR3 size: 19 residues. Trimming removed 0 bases from V and 3 bases from J, with 20 bases in between.

The V and J genes are TRBV7-3 and TRBJ2-3; maybe TRBD2 (6 bases). CDR1 is SGHTA and CDR2 is FQGTGA in the germline V gene. CDR3 length: 15 amino acids. The ends were cut back, 2 bases at V and 0 bases at J, with 9 bases in the middle. The CDR3 nucleotides are TGTGCCAGCAGCTTATATGGGACTAGCACAGATACGCAGTATTTT. Protein sequence: CASSLYGTSTDTQYF.

V and J are TRBV7-6 and TRBJ1-5; D is unclear. V lost 4 bases and J lost 7, with 35 bases in between. The V gene's germline CDR1 is SGHVS and CDR2 FNYEAQ. There are 21 residues in the CDR3. CDR3 bases: TGTGCCAGCAGCTGCCCTAGGACGTGGTTGGAGGCGGAGTTTTCAAAGCAGCCCCAGCATTTT. It translates to CASSCPRTWLEAEFSKQPQHF.

V and J are TRBV28 and TRBJ1-4; perhaps TRBD1 as D (5 bases). The CDR3 spans 14 residues. Germline CDR1 is MDHEN and CDR2 is SYDVKM. Trimming took 5 bases from V and 5 from J, leaving 12 bases between them. CDR3 nucleotide sequence: TGTGCCAGCAGTCCCGGACAAGGGAATGAAAAACTGTTTTTT. The encoded protein is CASSPGQGNEKLFF.

This clone was detected once. The rearrangement uses TRBV7-9 and TRBJ2-1; D call uncertain. The CDR3 totals 14 residues. In germline, CDR1 is SEHNR, CDR2 FQNEAQ (reference sequence). The V end was cut by 3 bases, the J end by 3 bases, with 9 bases between. This CDR3 reads CASSFNSVYNEQFF. The CDR3 nucleotides read TGTGCCAGCAGCTTCAATAGTGTCTACAATGAGCAGTTCTTC.

This clone was detected a few times. The junction differs from germline at one of its ends, possibly a read error. The chain carries TRBV28 and TRBJ1-1; TRBD1 might be the D (5 bases). Germline V gene sequence: CDR1 MDHEN, CDR2 SYDVKM. The CDR3 consists of 13 residues. CDR3 nucleotide sequence: TGTGCCAGCAGTTTAAAGGGGAACGCTGAAGCTTTCTTT. It codes for CASSLKGNAEAFF.

The chain couples TRBV5-1 to TRBJ1-6; TRBD1 aligns across 11 bases. This CDR3 comprises 18 residues. V lost 4 bases to trimming and J lost 0 bases; unmatched junction nucleotides: 6. Germline V gene lookup returns CDR1 SGHRS and CDR2 YFSETQ. The CDR3 coding sequence is TGCGCCAGCAGCCTGGGGGACAGGGGGAGCTCCTATAATTCACCCCTCCACTTT. The encoded protein is CASSLGDRGSSYNSPLHF.